The T cell receptor beta chain described here comes from a study of T cells in Graves' hyperthyroidism and ophthalmopathy. RNA transcripts were the template for amplifying TCR beta CDR3 regions. HTBI primers were the set used in a first-round RT-PCR of the TCR CDR3. TCRdb used MiXCR to reprocess the multiplex PCR reads, holding one entry per CDR3 protein. The sample holds 500,000 to 600,000 distinct CDR3 sequences, 15% to 20% seen once. This clonotype was counted a few times. Its antigen is undetermined. General study results and limits: Within blood appeared most thyroid clonotypes that had expanded above 0.001.

Researchers barred patients who had uncontrolled infection, other autoimmune disease, pregnancy or lactation. The sequenced sample was blood. This sequence was found in a woman aged 18 to 35 with Graves' hyperthyroidism.

The CDR3, as DNA: TGCAGTGCTAGAGATCCATATGGGGGAGGCTACACCTTC. The encoded protein is CSARDPYGGGYTF. The chain employs TRBV20-1 and TRBJ1-2; maybe TRBD1 (5 bases). The CDR3 is made up of 13 amino acids. CDR1 is DFQATT, CDR2 SNEGSKA, per germline (reference sequence). Trimming removed 0 bases from V and 8 bases from J, with 13 bases in between.